This passage covers 11 T cell receptor beta chains from one sample sequenced in a study of radiotherapy plus CTLA-4 blockade in lung cancer (dated by TCRdb to about 2018). Library construction relied on the immunoSEQ multiplex PCR assay. As stored in TCRdb, this immuneACCESS dataset retains in-frame rearrangements with V and J assigned. A fraction of the clones does not appear; measured against another copy, unresolved V genes explain less than half of the discrepancy, and the remainder lacks a known reason. The sample table shows just over 60,000 clones, and approximately 77% are seen once. About 4.5% of the sample goes to the ten largest clones. Here the sequenced sample was peripheral blood, taken from a patient treated with radiotherapy plus ipilimumab. Receptors were obtained from a human donor with non-small cell lung cancer who had a complete response to radiotherapy plus ipilimumab.

The chain couples TRBV11-3 to TRBJ2-1, with TRBD1 as a possible D gene (6 bases). Germline V gives CDR1 SGHNT, CDR2 YENEEA. Trimming took off 5 bases at V and 7 bases at J, with 18 bases between the two ends. The CDR3 totals 15 residues. The chain's CDR3 is CASSKAGDIGNEQFF. DNA of the CDR3: TGTGCCAGCAGCAAAGCAGGGGATATCGGGAATGAGCAGTTCTTC.

The rearrangement links TRBV6-5 to TRBJ1-5; D remains unclear. V was trimmed by 5 bases and J by 2 bases, leaving 7 bases between them. The V gene's germline CDR1 is MNHEY and CDR2 SVGAGI. The CDR3 has 13 residues. The CDR3: CASSGSGNQPQHF. The CDR3 DNA reads TGTGCCAGCAGTGGATCGGGCAATCAGCCCCAGCATTTT.

V gene TRBV30 combines with J gene TRBJ1-2, with D possibly being TRBD1 (5 bases). This CDR3 region has 14 residues. CDR1 is GTSNPN and CDR2 is SVGIG in the germline V gene (reference sequence). Deletions cut 0 bases from V and 4 bases from J, with 12 bases between. CDR3 nucleotides: TGTGCCTGGAGTGTAACGACAGAGATCTATGGCTACACCTTC. It codes for CAWSVTTEIYGYTF.

The V gene is TRBV4-1, the J gene TRBJ2-1; D is ambiguous. Germline V gives CDR1 MGHRA, CDR2 YSYEKL. The CDR3 extends over 13 amino acids. V dropped 4 bases and J dropped 8 bases, with 12 bases sitting between them. CDR3 protein: CASSPNALYEQFF. The CDR3 coding sequence is TGCGCCAGCAGCCCTAACGCCCTTTATGAGCAGTTCTTC.

The rearrangement links TRBV6-1 to TRBJ2-7; 10 positions match TRBD1. From germline, CDR1 is MNHNS and CDR2 SASEGT. The CDR3 consists of 15 residues. V trimming: 4 bases; J trimming: 6 bases; junction bases outside the gene matches: 9. CDR3 in DNA: TGTGCCAGCAGTGGGACGGGACAGGGGAGGATCGAGCAGTACGTC. It specifies CASSGTGQGRIEQYV.

The V and J genes are TRBV6-5 and TRBJ2-2; 9 bases are shared with TRBD2. The CDR3 runs 15 residues. V lost 4 bases, J lost 7 bases, and 7 bases stayed unmatched. CDR1 and CDR2 from the germline V gene are MNHEY and SVGAGI. DNA for the CDR3: TGTGCCAGCAGTTCCACGGGACTAGCAGGCGGGGAGCTGTTTTTT. It yields the protein CASSSTGLAGGELFF.

The chain couples TRBV4-3 to TRBJ2-3; 7 bases align to TRBD1. The germline CDR1 and CDR2 sequences are LGHNA and YSLEER. Trimming at V came to 0 bases and at J to 3 bases, leaving 9 bases not matched to a gene. The CDR3 consists of 17 residues. CDR3 sequence: CASSQDFGQAGTDTQYF. In DNA, the CDR3 is TGCGCCAGCAGCCAAGATTTTGGACAGGCTGGTACAGATACGCAGTATTTT.

This sequence joins TRBV18 and TRBJ1-2, with 7 bases matching TRBD1. From germline, CDR1 is KGHSH and CDR2 LQKENI. With 2 bases clipped from V and 1 base from J, the junction kept 4 bases outside the gene matches. CDR3 length: 15 amino acids. CDR3 in amino acids: CASSPGTVINYGYTF. The DNA of the CDR3 is TGTGCCAGCTCACCAGGGACAGTTATTAACTATGGCTACACCTTC. The full variable domain, its missing parts supplied by reference TRBV18 and TRBJ1-2, is NAGVMQNPRHLVRRRGQEARLRCSPMKGHSHVYWYRQLPEEGLKFMVYLQKENIIDESGMPKERFSAEFPKEGPSILRIQQVVRGDSAAYFCASSPGTVINYGYTFGSGTRLTVV.

This chain links TRBV11-2 with TRBJ1-4, with D tentatively TRBD1 (6 bases). V was pared by 5 bases and J by 8 bases, with 18 bases between. Germline CDR1 is SGHAT and CDR2 is FQNNGV. The length of the CDR3 is 15 residues. For the CDR3, the DNA is TGTGCCAGCAGCCCTAGCGGGGCAGGGGAAGAAAAACTGTTTTTT. Translated, it gives CASSPSGAGEEKLFF.

The chain recombines TRBV7-2 with TRBJ1-5; the D gene is possibly TRBD1 (5 bases). Germline CDR1 is SGHTA and CDR2 is FQGNSA. Trimming cost V 5 bases and J 0 bases, with 11 bases left between them. This CDR3 contains 15 residues. The CDR3 nucleotides read TGTGCCAGCAGCCGAGACAGTTCTAGCAATCAGCCCCAGCATTTT. Its protein product is CASSRDSSSNQPQHF.

J is TRBJ2-1 and V is TRBV18; 9 nucleotides line up with TRBD2. J was trimmed by 12 bases and V by 3 bases; bases with no gene match: 15. Germline CDR1 reads KGHSH; CDR2 reads LQKENI. There are 16 residues in the CDR3. Here the CDR3 DNA reads TGTGCCAGCTCACCCTCCGCGGGGGGGTCCCTAATAAGGCAGTTCTTC. Translation: CASSPSAGGSLIRQFF.